These 12 T cell receptor beta chains were sequenced from one sample in a study of memory CD4+ T cells and cytomegalovirus serostatus. Some clones are missing from TCRdb's copy, which holds only in-frame ones; the method was immunoSEQ multiplex PCR. The sample gives 65,000 to 95,000 clones, approximately 84% of which show up once; around 0.78% is in the top ten. Single viable CD3+CD4+CD8-CD45RO+ cells were sorted as the memory CD4+ T cells. Sample: memory CD4+ T cells from blood. These receptors came from an adult in good health and CMV-seronegative.

The chain carries TRBV7-2 and TRBJ1-5; TRBD1 matches at 7 bases. The germline V gene encodes CDR1 SGHTA and CDR2 FQGNSA. The CDR3 is 16 amino acids. The J segment lost 2 bases and the V segment lost 5 bases, leaving 9 bases of the junction unmatched. CDR3 nucleotides: TGTGCCAGCAGCCCCAATCCGGGACAGCGCAATCAGCCCCAGCATTTT. This translates into CASSPNPGQRNQPQHF.

This clone was picked up a small number of times. The rearrangement joins TRBV6-6 to TRBJ2-3, with TRBD1 as a possible D gene (5 bases). Germline V lookup: CDR1 MNHNY, CDR2 SVGAGI (reference sequence). The CDR3 is 14 residues long. Trimming left V 1 base short and J 2 bases short, with 7 bases between. CDR3 nucleotides: TGTGCCAGCAGTTACTGGACATTCACAGATACGCAGTATTTT. Translated: CASSYWTFTDTQYF.

This chain joins TRBV11-1 and TRBJ1-1, with a possible D match to TRBD1 (5 bases). The length of the CDR3 is 15 residues. Between the trimmed V and J ends, which lost 3 bases and 0 bases, there was a span of 11 bases. The V gene's germline CDR1 is SGHAT and CDR2 FQDESV (reference sequence). CDR3 protein: CASSFAGTVNTEAFF. The CDR3, as DNA: TGTGCCAGCAGCTTCGCTGGGACGGTGAACACTGAAGCTTTCTTT.

The V gene is TRBV5-6, the J gene TRBJ2-3; 16 nucleotides match TRBD2. V dropped 3 bases and J dropped 5; count of bases not matched to a gene: 9. Germline assignment: CDR1 SGHDT and CDR2 YYEEEE. The CDR3 has 18 amino acids. The CDR3 nucleotides are TGTGCCAGCAGCTGGGGACTAGCGGGGGGGCAGAGGATAGATACGCAGTATTTT. It yields the protein CASSWGLAGGQRIDTQYF.

The V gene is TRBV5-6, the J gene TRBJ1-6; the match to TRBD1 covers 11 bases. CDR1 and CDR2 (germline): SGHDT, YYEEEE. CDR3 length: 17 residues. The junction had 3 bases not matched to a gene; V was cut back by 0 bases and J by 4 bases. In DNA form, the CDR3 reads TGTGCCAGCAGCTTGGATGGACAGGGGGCTTATAATTCACCCCTCCACTTT. Amino acid sequence: CASSLDGQGAYNSPLHF.

To note about this clone: In the same sample, other DNA sequences code for this CDR3. The J gene is TRBJ1-5, the V gene TRBV7-8; D is unresolved. V dropped 3 bases and J dropped 9 bases, with 12 bases sitting between them. The CDR3 is made up of 13 amino acids. CDR1 is SGHVS and CDR2 is FQNEAQ in the germline V gene. This CDR3 reads CASSLGGPRPQHF. In nucleotides, the CDR3 is TGTGCCAGCAGCTTGGGAGGCCCGAGGCCCCAGCATTTT.

This chain joins TRBV9 and TRBJ2-3; possible D gene TRBD2, 7 bases. V was cut by 3 bases and J by 5 bases, with 16 bases left in between. The CDR3 is 15 residues long. CDR1 SGDLS and CDR2 YYNGEE come from the germline V gene. CDR3 bases: TGTGCCAGCAGCGCCCCCCGCGGGGGCAGAGATACGCAGTATTTT. Residues: CASSAPRGGRDTQYF.

To note about this clone: Other nucleotide sequences from this sample produce the same CDR3. The chain has TRBV5-8 and TRBJ1-5; unclear D gene. With 2 bases removed from V and 5 bases from J, the gap between germline ends came to 5 bases. CDR3 size: 12 residues. Germline CDR1 and CDR2: SGHTS and YDEGEE. The CDR3 DNA follows: TGTGCCAGCAGCTTAAGAGATCAGCCCCAGCATTTT. Amino acid sequence: CASSLRDQPQHF.

In this sample, this clone turned up a few times. The V and J genes are TRBV27 and TRBJ1-2; possibly TRBD1 for D (5 bases). Germline CDR1 MNHEY, CDR2 SMNVEV (reference sequence). Trimming shortened V by 6 bases and J by 3 bases, and 17 bases separated the two germline ends. The CDR3 consists of 15 residues. CDR3 protein: CASRELTATDYGYTF. The DNA for the CDR3 is TGTGCCAGCAGGGAACTGACAGCGACAGACTATGGCTACACCTTC.

The rearrangement joins TRBV25-1 to TRBJ2-1; D gene uncertain. CDR3 length equals 17 residues. Germline CDR1 is MGHDK and CDR2 is SYGVNS. V was pared by 1 base and J by 0 bases, with 13 bases between. The CDR3 protein is CASSESDRFYSYNEQFF. As DNA, the CDR3 is TGTGCCAGCAGTGAATCTGATCGGTTCTACTCCTACAATGAGCAGTTCTTC.

This chain joins TRBV25-1 and TRBJ2-7; D is undetermined. The length of the CDR3 is 13 residues. V was pared by 0 bases and J by 10 bases, with 13 bases between. Germline V gives CDR1 MGHDK, CDR2 SYGVNS. The CDR3 coding sequence is TGTGCCAGCAGTGAATACGGGCGAGGCCAACAGTACTTC. This encodes CASSEYGRGQQYF.

V usage is TRBV19 and J usage is TRBJ1-2, with 7 nucleotides matching TRBD1. In germline, CDR1 is LNHDA, CDR2 SQIVND (reference sequence). The CDR3 length is 15 residues. With V trimmed by 1 base and J by 4 bases, 6 bases remained unmatched. CDR3: CASSIARQGSYGYTF. CDR3 in DNA: TGTGCCAGTAGTATAGCACGACAGGGTTCCTATGGCTACACCTTC.